A single sample gave rise to the 18 T cell receptor beta chains below, sequenced in a study of shared clonotypes between healthy human individuals (dated by TCRdb to 2020 to 2022). Receptor amplification or capture employed the immunoSEQ multiplex PCR assay. The table comes from immuneACCESS by way of TCRdb, which keeps in-frame sequences with V and J called. Part of the clones is missing from these tables; in studies checked, under half for an unresolved V gene and the rest for unknown reasons. This sample comprises about 1 million clones, approximately 68% of them detected only once. About 1.5% of the sample belongs to the ten largest clones. The sample consisted of memory CD4+ T cells sorted from blood. The sample's cell subset or site, from its label and the paper: CD45RA-negative fraction. All receptors come from a man aged 18 to 29 in good health.

The rearrangement joins TRBV7-3 to TRBJ2-7, with a weak D call TRBD2 (5 bases). Germline CDR1 reads SGHTA; CDR2 reads FQGTGA. The CDR3 sequence is 13 residues long. Trimming stripped 5 bases from V and 7 bases from J, with 15 bases between. The CDR3 DNA sequence: TGTGCCAGCAGCCTCCTCCCGGGAAGGGAGCAGTACTTC. Residues: CASSLLPGREQYF.

The genes are TRBV10-3 and TRBJ2-7; 10 positions agree with TRBD1. V lost 11 bases to trimming and J lost 3 bases; unmatched junction nucleotides: 13. CDR1 ENHRY and CDR2 SYGVKD come from the germline V gene. This CDR3 is 15 amino acids long. CDR3 nucleotides: TGTGCCGCCGATAATGCCGGACAGGGGGACTACGAGCAGTACTTC. Residues: CAADNAGQGDYEQYF.

This clone was found once. The V call is TRBV19, the J call TRBJ2-6, with 8 bases lining up with TRBD1. CDR3 size: 14 residues. Germline values: CDR1 LNHDA, CDR2 SQIVND (reference sequence). V shed 6 bases, J shed 2 bases, and the junction held 0 bases outside the gene matches. The CDR3 spells CASRDRAGANVLTF. The CDR3 DNA is TGTGCCAGTAGGGACAGGGCTGGGGCCAACGTCCTGACTTTC.

This rearrangement joins TRBV7-9 to TRBJ2-1, with 9 nucleotides matching TRBD2. The CDR3 sequence is 15 residues long. V trimming: 7 bases; J trimming: 4 bases; junction bases outside the gene matches: 8. From germline, CDR1 is SEHNR and CDR2 FQNEAQ (reference sequence). DNA for the CDR3: TGTGCCAGCACCCCCAGGACTAGCGTTTACAATGAGCAGTTCTTC. Its translation: CASTPRTSVYNEQFF.

V and J are TRBV5-6 and TRBJ2-2, with D possibly matching TRBD2 (5 bases). Germline V gene data show CDR1 as SGHDT and CDR2 as YYEEEE. Between the trimmed V and J ends, which lost 0 bases and 5 bases, there was a span of 8 bases. The CDR3 is made up of 14 amino acids. CDR3 in amino acids: CASSLGLATGELFF. Here the CDR3 DNA reads TGTGCCAGCAGCTTGGGCCTAGCTACCGGGGAGCTGTTTTTT.

This clone was detected only a few times. The rearrangement uses TRBV30 and TRBJ2-2; TRBD1 is a possible D gene (5 bases). Germline V gives CDR1 GTSNPN, CDR2 SVGIG (reference sequence). The CDR3 runs 14 residues. Deletions cut 2 bases from V and 1 base from J, with 8 bases between. The CDR3 loop is CAWSPGKNTGELFF. CDR3 sequence (DNA): TGTGCCTGGAGTCCAGGGAAGAACACCGGGGAGCTGTTTTTT.

The J gene is TRBJ2-7, the V gene TRBV29-1; D unclear. Germline CDR1 is SQVTM and CDR2 is ANQGSEA. Trimming took 3 bases from V and 3 from J, leaving 12 bases between them. The CDR3 contains 13 residues. The CDR3 region is CSVETGVNYEQYF. The CDR3 coding sequence is TGCAGCGTTGAGACCGGTGTTAACTACGAGCAGTACTTC.

The chain links TRBV28 to TRBJ2-6; 10 bases align to TRBD2. The germline CDR1 and CDR2 sequences are MDHEN and SYDVKM. The V and J ends lost 1 base and 3 bases, in that order; junction bases with no gene match: 12. The CDR3 extends over 20 amino acids. CDR3 DNA: TGTGCCAGCAGTTTATCTTGGCTAGCGGGGGTCACTGGTGGGGCCAACGTCCTGACTTTC. Protein product: CASSLSWLAGVTGGANVLTF.

This clone came up a few times. This specimen includes other DNA sequences encoding the same CDR3. The chain couples TRBV19 to TRBJ1-1; no firm D call. Trimming left V 5 bases short and J 2 bases short, with 6 bases between. Per germline, CDR1 LNHDA and CDR2 SQIVND (reference sequence). CDR3 size: 12 residues. CDR3 loop: CASSRVNTEAFF. The CDR3 region has the DNA TGTGCCAGTAGTCGGGTAAACACTGAAGCTTTCTTT.

V usage is TRBV19 and J usage is TRBJ1-5; D may be TRBD1 (5 bases). Trimming shortened V by 1 base and J by 5 bases, and 9 bases separated the two germline ends. This CDR3 comprises 14 residues. Germline CDR1 reads LNHDA; CDR2 reads SQIVND (reference sequence). This CDR3 is CASSIVRGDQPQHF. As DNA, the CDR3 is TGTGCCAGTAGTATAGTAAGGGGAGATCAGCCCCAGCATTTT. Based on the CDR3 plus reference TRBV19 and TRBJ1-5, the full variable domain is DGGITQSPKYLFRKEGQNVTLSCEQNLNHDAMYWYRQDPGQGLRLIYYSQIVNDFQKGDIAEGYSVSREKKESFPLTVTSAQKNPTAFYLCASSIVRGDQPQHFGDGTRLSIL.

This chain uses TRBV9 with TRBJ1-3; D is undetermined. The CDR3 sequence is 12 residues long. Germline CDR1 SGDLS, CDR2 YYNGEE. Trimming removed 1 base from V and 8 bases from J, with 7 bases in between. The CDR3 DNA sequence: TGTGCCAGCAGCGTATACAAGCACACCATATATTTT. Its protein is CASSVYKHTIYF. The complete variable domain, with remaining parts taken from reference TRBV9 and TRBJ1-3, reads DSGVTQTPKHLITATGQRVTLRCSPRSGDLSVYWYQQSLDQGLQFLIQYYNGEERAKGNILERFSAQQFPDLHSELNLSSLELGDSALYFCASSVYKHTIYFGEGSWLTVV.

The chain recombines TRBV5-1 with TRBJ1-6; tentatively, D is TRBD1 (6 bases). V lost 5 bases and J lost 7, with 16 bases in between. CDR3 size: 15 residues. CDR1 is SGHRS and CDR2 is YFSETQ in the germline V gene. CDR3 sequence (DNA): TGCGCCAGCAGTCTAAGACAGGATCCCAATTCACCCCTCCACTTT. Its protein product is CASSLRQDPNSPLHF.

The chain combines TRBV10-2 with TRBJ1-1; D not resolved. The V end was cut by 7 bases, the J end by 5 bases, with 14 bases between. Per the germline V gene, CDR1 is WSHSY and CDR2 is SAAADI. CDR3 length: 13 residues. The CDR3: CASTGSRWTEAFF. The CDR3, as DNA: TGCGCCAGCACGGGGAGTCGATGGACTGAAGCTTTCTTT.

A few counts support this clone. The chain carries TRBV7-2 and TRBJ1-5; D gene uncertain. Germline V gene sequence: CDR1 SGHTA, CDR2 FQGNSA. The CDR3 is 15 amino acids. V shed 5 bases and J shed 2 bases, with 13 bases lying between them. In nucleotides, the CDR3 is TGTGCCAGCAGCACGGGCCAGGCAGGCAATCAGCCCCAGCATTTT. This gives the protein CASSTGQAGNQPQHF.

V is TRBV5-8 and J is TRBJ2-3; 14 positions agree with TRBD2. The CDR3 spans 18 residues. The V gene's germline CDR1 is SGHTS and CDR2 YDEGEE. V gave up 2 bases and J gave up 4 bases; unmatched junction bases: 9. Here the CDR3 DNA reads TGTGCCAGCAGCTTCGACTTGACTAGCGGGGGGGGCCCAGATACGCAGTATTTT. The encoded protein is CASSFDLTSGGGPDTQYF. Combining the CDR3 with reference TRBV5-8 and TRBJ2-3 gives the whole variable domain EAGVTQSPTHLIKTRGQQATLRCSPISGHTSVYWYQQALGLGLQFLLWYDEGEERNRGNFPPRFSGRQFPNYSSELNVNALELEDSALYLCASSFDLTSGGGPDTQYFGPGTRLTVL.

In its sample, this clone was seen a few times. V and J are TRBV4-2 and TRBJ1-1; D is possibly TRBD1 (6 bases). This CDR3 is built from 15 residues. The germline V and J ends were trimmed by 1 base and 2 bases, with 11 bases remaining between them. Germline-derived CDR1 and CDR2 are LGHNA and YNFKEQ. Here the CDR3 DNA reads TGTGCCAGCAGCCAAGTGGGGGCTGGTAACACTGAAGCTTTCTTT. Protein product: CASSQVGAGNTEAFF.

The V call is TRBV7-2, the J call TRBJ2-2; D assignment may be TRBD1 or TRBD2 (6 bases each). Trimming removed 5 bases at V and 6 bases at J, with 19 bases between. CDR1 is SGHTA and CDR2 is FQGNSA in the germline V gene. This CDR3 spans 16 amino acids. CDR3 loop: CASSPTQRRGAGELFF. In DNA, the CDR3 is TGTGCCAGCAGCCCAACCCAGCGGAGGGGGGCCGGGGAGCTGTTTTTT.

The rearrangement links TRBV7-9 to TRBJ2-1; 11 bases map to TRBD2. CDR1 is SEHNR and CDR2 is FQNEAQ in the germline V gene (reference sequence). There are 14 residues in the CDR3. The trim removed 4 bases at V and 10 bases at J, leaving 6 bases unmatched. CDR3 bases: TGTGCCAGCAGCTGGACTAGCGGGCACCCGGAGCAGTTCTTC. Protein product: CASSWTSGHPEQFF.